This T cell receptor (beta chain) came from a study of regulatory T cells in long-lasting Graves disease. Study background: Patients newly diagnosed with Graves' had been on antithyroid drugs for under 3 months.

As for time point: newly diagnosed GD, antithyroid drugs for less than 3 months. RNA from PBMCs was the source of the TCR library. This clonotype has more than one count but fewer than ten. Deletions cut 5 bases from V and 3 bases from J, with 11 bases between. There are 13 residues in the CDR3. Germline-derived CDR1 and CDR2 are SGHNT and YENEEA. Both iRepertoire HTBI primers and Arm-PCR of CDR3 regions were used to build the TCR beta libraries. Each CDR3 protein gets one entry after TCRdb re-called the multiplex PCR reads with MiXCR. Of 530,000 or so distinct CDR3 sequences in the sample, approximately 15% are singletons; the top ten hold more than 8.5%. A further study also used this sample, focusing on T cells in Graves' hyperthyroidism and ophthalmopathy. Per that paper: Newly diagnosed patients aged 18 to 65 had hyperthyroidism of under 2 months' duration. Model output signaled ophthalmopathy a median approximately 6.2 months ahead of onset.

Source: peripheral blood mononuclear cells (PBMCs), taken at new diagnosis, from a patient treated with antithyroid drugs. The sequence was obtained from a young man with Graves disease. V gene TRBV11-3 combines with J gene TRBJ2-7, with D possibly matching TRBD2 (6 bases). The CDR3 bases are TGTGCCAGCAGCACACCGACTAGCTACGAGCAGTACTTC. Amino acids: CASSTPTSYEQYF.